The 21 T cell receptor beta chains in this list originate from one sample, sequenced in a study of T-cell reconstitution after alpha-beta-depleted transplantation in children. The library targeted TCRbeta and was prepared with unique molecular identifiers. TCRdb analysed the PCR reads with MiXCR anew, one entry per CDR3 protein. The repertoire includes some 600,000 distinct CDR3 sequences, 13% of them detected once, and over 2% sits in the top ten. Sample: PBMCs, mostly from graft donor cells, taken 360 days after TCRalphabeta/CD19-depleted stem cell transplant. The receptors here all came from a male patient younger than 18 who had a stem cell transplant for acute myeloid leukemia, so the T cells may come from the graft donor.

This chain links TRBV28 with TRBJ2-6; D is unclear. Trimming took 2 bases from V and 2 from J, leaving 10 bases between them. The germline CDR1 and CDR2 sequences are MDHEN and SYDVKM. CDR3 size: 16 residues. The DNA of the CDR3 is TGTGCCAGCAGTTTAGAAACCAGGCCTGGGGCCAACGTCCTGACTTTC. Translated, it gives CASSLETRPGANVLTF.

This clonotype was detected only a few times. The rearrangement links TRBV27 to TRBJ2-7; possibly TRBD2 for D (6 bases). Trimming removed 5 bases from V and 2 bases from J, with 19 bases in between. Germline CDR1 reads MNHEY; CDR2 reads SMNVEV (reference sequence). The CDR3 length is 16 residues. The CDR3 sequence is CASSDSVTRGTYEQYF. CDR3 DNA: TGTGCCAGCAGTGATTCCGTGACTAGGGGAACCTACGAGCAGTACTTC.

The gene calls are TRBV5-1 and TRBJ2-1; TRBD1 agrees at 7 bases. Germline V gene sequence: CDR1 SGHRS, CDR2 YFSETQ. The CDR3 is 17 residues long. J lost 4 bases, V lost 2 bases, and 12 bases had no gene match. In DNA form, the CDR3 reads TGCGCCAGCAGCTTATTGTCCGGGACAGACTATTACAATGAGCAGTTCTTC. Amino acid sequence: CASSLLSGTDYYNEQFF.

This clonotype was observed a handful of times. The CDR3 DNA reads as TGTGCCAGCAGCTTCAATGGGAGGAACACTGAAGCTTTCTTT. Translation gives CASSFNGRNTEAFF. This chain connects TRBV7-2 to TRBJ1-1; D unresolved. The CDR3 loop spans 14 amino acids. Germline V gives CDR1 SGHTA, CDR2 FQGNSA. V gave up 3 bases and J gave up 1 base, with 9 bases separating them.

V gene TRBV20-1 combines with J gene TRBJ2-1, with TRBD1 matching 12 bases. In germline, CDR1 is DFQATT, CDR2 SNEGSKA (reference sequence). Trimming at V came to 5 bases and at J to 5 bases, leaving 7 bases not matched to a gene. CDR3 length: 15 amino acids. The CDR3 spells CSAPGTGGHNNEQFF. The CDR3 DNA reads TGCAGTGCTCCCGGGACAGGGGGCCATAACAATGAGCAGTTCTTC.

The chain recombines TRBV5-1 with TRBJ2-7; 8 bases line up with TRBD1. V shed 1 base and J 3 bases; nucleotides not matched to a gene: 6. The V gene's germline CDR1 is SGHRS and CDR2 YFSETQ. The CDR3 sequence is 15 residues long. In DNA, the CDR3 is TGCGCCAGCAGCTTGCTAGGACAGGGCATCTACGAGCAGTACTTC. This gives the protein CASSLLGQGIYEQYF. The full variable domain, completed using reference TRBV5-1 and TRBJ2-7, is KAGVTQTPRYLIKTRGQQVTLSCSPISGHRSVSWYQQTPGQGLQFLFEYFSETQRNKGNFPGRFSGRQFSNSRSEMNVSTLELGDSALYLCASSLLGQGIYEQYFGPGTRLTVT.

V usage is TRBV20-1 and J usage is TRBJ2-7, with D unresolved. V lost 3 bases to trimming and J lost 4 bases, with 7 bases between them. The CDR3 consists of 11 residues. Germline loops: CDR1 DFQATT, CDR2 SNEGSKA (reference sequence). The CDR3 region is CSASPIYEQYF. CDR3 bases: TGCAGTGCTAGCCCAATTTACGAGCAGTACTTC.

V usage is TRBV28 and J usage is TRBJ1-3; a weak D match, TRBD1 (5 bases). The CDR3 is 14 residues long. Germline V lookup: CDR1 MDHEN, CDR2 SYDVKM. Trimming cost V 5 bases and J 2 bases, with 10 bases left between them. The CDR3 DNA reads TGTGCCAGCAGTGCGCCGGGGCCTGGAAACACCATATATTTT. Translated: CASSAPGPGNTIYF.

V is TRBV11-1 and J is TRBJ2-7; a weak D match, TRBD2 (6 bases). This CDR3 has 12 amino acids. Trimming cost V 8 bases and J 0 bases, with 8 bases left between them. Per the germline V gene, CDR1 is SGHAT and CDR2 is FQDESV (reference sequence). The CDR3 sequence: CASAGSSYEQYF. CDR3 bases: TGTGCCAGCGCCGGGAGCTCCTACGAGCAGTACTTC.

The rearrangement links TRBV5-6 to TRBJ2-2; possibly TRBD1 for D (5 bases). Trimming removed 4 bases at V and 4 bases at J, with 14 bases between. Germline V gene sequence: CDR1 SGHDT, CDR2 YYEEEE. The CDR3 runs to 15 residues. CDR3 in amino acids: CASSPRRVGTGELFF. The DNA of the CDR3 is TGTGCCAGCAGCCCTCGCAGGGTGGGCACCGGGGAGCTGTTTTTT.

The rearrangement uses TRBV28 and TRBJ2-7; 7 bases are shared with TRBD1. Losses at the gene ends were 6 bases for V and 3 bases for J; bases not matched to a gene: 20. The CDR3 spans 18 residues. Germline CDR1 reads MDHEN; CDR2 reads SYDVKM. The CDR3 here is CASSLNSTPGQLFYEQYF. The CDR3, as DNA: TGTGCCAGCAGCCTCAACTCAACTCCGGGACAGCTGTTCTACGAGCAGTACTTC.

This clonotype was observed a handful of times. The chain has TRBV30 and TRBJ2-6; TRBD1 aligns across 9 bases. With 0 bases clipped from V and 2 bases from J, the junction kept 11 bases outside the gene matches. The CDR3 runs to 19 residues. Germline V lookup: CDR1 GTSNPN, CDR2 SVGIG (reference sequence). CDR3 loop: CAWSVVFGTGLTGANVLTF. The CDR3 region has the DNA TGTGCCTGGAGTGTAGTCTTTGGGACAGGGCTAACTGGGGCCAACGTCCTGACTTTC.

Concerning this clonotype: A much larger clonotype is one base distant, so this may be a read error. The V call is TRBV7-6, the J call TRBJ2-1; 10 bases are a match to TRBD2. This CDR3 comprises 16 residues. The germline gives CDR1 SGHVS, CDR2 FNYEAQ. For the CDR3, the DNA is TGTGCCAGCAGCTTGCTAGCGGGAGCCCCTTACAATGAGCATTTCTTC. The encoded protein is CASSLLAGAPYNEHFF.

This clonotype was seen a few times. The rearrangement links TRBV6-2 or TRBV6-3 to TRBJ2-7, with TRBD2 matching over 14 bases. This CDR3 spans 21 amino acids. The V gene end was trimmed by 6 bases and the J gene end by 3 bases; junction bases not matched to a gene: 22. The V gene's germline CDR1 is MNHEY and CDR2 SVGEGT. CDR3 bases: TGTGCCAGCAGCCCTGGGACTAGCGGGAGCCTGATACCAAGGGTCCTCTACGAGCAGTACTTC. Encoded protein: CASSPGTSGSLIPRVLYEQYF.

This clonotype has at least ten counts. The CDR3 DNA sequence: TGTGCCAGCAGCGCCCTCGGGGGGGGTTTGGGGCAGTTCTTC. It codes for CASSALGGGLGQFF. V and J are TRBV28 and TRBJ2-1, with 8 bases identical to TRBD2. This CDR3 comprises 14 residues. CDR1 MDHEN and CDR2 SYDVKM come from the germline V gene. With 6 bases clipped from V and 12 bases from J, the junction kept 13 bases outside the gene matches.

The sample holds many counts of this clonotype. The chain joins TRBV15 to TRBJ2-5, with D uncertain. Germline lookup yields CDR1 LNHNV and CDR2 YYDKDF (reference sequence). V lost 5 bases and J 2 bases, leaving 9 bases between the germline ends. The CDR3 runs 13 residues. The CDR3 loop reads CATSPVGQETQYF. CDR3 in DNA: TGTGCCACCAGCCCCGTGGGGCAAGAGACCCAGTACTTC.

A few counts support this clonotype. The chain couples TRBV2 to TRBJ2-1; tentatively, D is TRBD2 (5 bases). Trimming left V 4 bases short and J 5 bases short, with 12 bases between. CDR1 and CDR2 (germline): SNHLY, FYNNEI. The CDR3 is 14 residues long. The CDR3 sequence: CASSVGSRHNEQFF. As DNA, the CDR3 is TGTGCCAGCAGTGTAGGGAGTCGTCACAATGAGCAGTTCTTC.

There are a few counts of this clonotype. The genes are TRBV29-1 and TRBJ2-3; D unresolved. V lost 7 bases and J 6 bases, leaving 11 bases between the germline ends. The germline V gene encodes CDR1 SQVTM and CDR2 ANQGSEA. CDR3 length equals 11 residues. The CDR3 here is CSGDLGDTQYF. The CDR3 nucleotides read TGCAGCGGGGATTTAGGGGATACGCAGTATTTT.

This clonotype was counted only a few times. The CDR3 bases are TGTGCCAGCAGCCTCCCCGGGACTAGCAGGGCGAATGAGCAGTTCTTC. This codes for CASSLPGTSRANEQFF. The genes are TRBV13 and TRBJ2-1; 9 positions match TRBD2. V lost 5 bases to trimming and J lost 7 bases; unmatched junction nucleotides: 12. There are 16 residues in the CDR3. The germline V gene encodes CDR1 PRHDT and CDR2 FYEKMQ (reference sequence).

This clonotype was seen a few times. The chain carries TRBV5-1 and TRBJ2-5; 7 bases fit TRBD2. Germline-derived CDR1 and CDR2 are SGHRS and YFSETQ. The CDR3 sequence is 16 residues long. V shed 0 bases and J 1 base; nucleotides not matched to a gene: 6. The CDR3 region is CASSLALADVQETQYF. The CDR3 nucleotides read TGCGCCAGCAGCTTGGCCCTAGCGGATGTCCAAGAGACCCAGTACTTC.

The chain recombines TRBV20-1 with TRBJ2-1, with 7 positions matching TRBD1. CDR1 and CDR2 from the germline V gene are DFQATT and SNEGSKA (reference sequence). The CDR3 is 15 residues long. V trimming: 5 bases; J trimming: 0 bases; junction bases outside the gene matches: 7. The CDR3 here is CSAFGQDPSYNEQFF. The CDR3, as DNA: TGCAGTGCTTTCGGACAGGACCCCTCCTACAATGAGCAGTTCTTC.